The following is a T cell receptor beta chain sequence with its context. This CDR3 is built from 15 residues. Trimming took 3 bases from V and 3 from J, leaving 14 bases between them. Germline V gene sequence: CDR1 SNHLY, CDR2 FYNNEI. This sample is drawn from a study of blood T cell repertoires in COVID-19. For the study at large: Acute-phase and convalescent COVID-19 samples originated in the United States, Italy and Spain. PBMCs, B-cell-depleted T cells, or T cells were the source of the cDNA or gDNA that made up the material.

In the original workflow: Amplification from reference gene primers served as the basis for estimated nucleated cell counts. The repertoire was sequenced with immunoSEQ multiplex PCR; TCRdb's copy has only in-frame clones and lacks some. Clone size and the V and J calls come from that table; the DNA yielded D and trimming. This sample has 110,000 to 150,000 clones; about 80% occur once, and the top ten carry approximately 3.6%. Specimen: peripheral blood. The V call is TRBV2, the J call TRBJ1-1; maybe TRBD1 (5 bases). The TCR was taken from a man aged 65 to 85 who had recovered from COVID-19. CDR3 DNA: TGTGCCAGCAGTGAGGTTCCAGGGCTCGACACTGAAGCTTTCTTT. Its protein is CASSEVPGLDTEAFF.